This is a list of T cell receptor beta chains from one sample in a study of cytomegalovirus exposure and HLA in healthy donors. Sequencing used immunoSEQ multiplex PCR; TCRdb keeps in-frame clones, though not all of them. The repertoire holds about 120,000 clones, 80% seen once, with 8.9% in the top ten. Material for sequencing was PBMCs. The source of these receptors is a man aged 25 to 40 in good health and CMV-seropositive. The CDR3 runs from the conserved cysteine through the conserved F or W. The order of the fields is D gene, J gene, CDR3 length, V gene, clone size, CDR3 DNA, CDR3 protein. D genes are given only for firm matches. For some rows the clone size is stated as once, few or many, or as a class when expanded; others skip it.

NA TRBJ1-1 12 TRBV10-3 NA TGTGCCATCAAGGGCGAGGGCACTGAAGCTTTCTTT CAIKGEGTEAFF
NA TRBJ2-7 11 TRBV13 NA TGTGCCAGCAGCGTAATCTACGAGCAGTACTTC CASSVIYEQYF
TRBD1 TRBJ2-6 16 TRBV6-5 NA TGTGCCAGCAGTTCCCTGACAGGGGATGGGGCCAACGTCCTGACTTTC CASSSLTGDGANVLTF
NA TRBJ2-3 14 TRBV18 NA TGTGCCAGCTCCACCGGAGTGGTTCAAGATACGCAGTATTTT CASSTGVVQDTQYF
NA TRBJ1-2 15 TRBV7-9 NA TGTGCCAGCAGCTTCGGCAGGGAAGAGGACTATGGCTACACCTTC CASSFGREEDYGYTF
NA TRBJ2-7 12 TRBV6-1 NA TGTGCCAGCAGTGATGGACAATACGAGCAGTACTTC CASSDGQYEQYF
TRBD1 TRBJ1-4 15 TRBV7-2 NA TGTGCCAGCAGCTTATTCAGGGGGCGAGGAGAAAAACTGTTTTTT CASSLFRGRGEKLFF
NA TRBJ2-2 15 TRBV5-1 NA TGCGCCAGCAGCTTGCCCGGGGGGCAGACCGGGGAGCTGTTTTTT CASSLPGGQTGELFF
TRBD1 TRBJ1-1 13 TRBV6-5 once TGTGCCAGCAGTTACTCGACAGGGGGTGAAGCTTTCTTT CASSYSTGGEAFF
TRBD2 TRBJ2-5 14 TRBV2 few TGTGCCAGCAGGAGCGGGGCGGGGGGGGAGACCCAGTACTTC CASRSGAGGETQYF
NA TRBJ1-4 15 TRBV10-3 NA TGTGCCATCAGTGAGGAGTCAGGGGCTAATGAAAAACTGTTTTTT CAISEESGANEKLFF
NA TRBJ1-2 15 TRBV18 once TGTGCCAGCTCACCGGACAGTTTGCTCGGCTATGGCTACACCTTC CASSPDSLLGYGYTF
TRBD1 TRBJ1-1 16 TRBV28 NA TGTGCCAGCTTAAGTCCTGGACAGGGGCGGAACACTGAAGCTTTCTTT CASLSPGQGRNTEAFF
NA TRBJ2-2 15 TRBV5-5 NA TGTGCCAGCAACCTACGGCAGGGAGGCACCGGGGAGCTGTTTTTT CASNLRQGGTGELFF
TRBD1 TRBJ1-1 15 TRBV5-1 NA TGCGCCAGCAGCACCGGACAGGGATCTGCCACTGAAGCTTTCTTT CASSTGQGSATEAFF
NA TRBJ1-6 13 TRBV13 NA TGTGCCAGCCGTTTCGACATAAATTCACCCCTCCACTTT CASRFDINSPLHF
NA TRBJ1-4 15 TRBV5-1 NA TGCGCCAGCAGCACCCAGACGGGAAGACATGAAAAACTGTTTTTT CASSTQTGRHEKLFF
NA TRBJ1-2 15 TRBV27 once TGTGCCAGCAGTTACTCTACAGGGCCCCTCTATGGCTACACCTTC CASSYSTGPLYGYTF
NA TRBJ1-3 13 TRBV6-5 NA TGTGCCAGCATTGAGGAGGGTGGAAACACCATATATTTT CASIEEGGNTIYF
TRBD1 TRBJ1-1 12 TRBV6-5 NA TGTGCCAGCAGTCGACAGGGGATTGAAGCTTTCTTT CASSRQGIEAFF
NA TRBJ1-3 17 TRBV10-3 NA TGTGCCATCAGTGGCCCCGGGGGGGTAAGCTCTGGAAACACCATATATTTT CAISGPGGVSSGNTIYF
TRBD1 TRBJ2-7 14 TRBV5-1 NA TGCGCCAGCAGCTTGGGGGACAGGGGGGTCGAGCAGTACTTC CASSLGDRGVEQYF
NA TRBJ1-4 13 TRBV7-9 NA TGTGCCAGCAGCTTGGTCAGGGAAGAAAAACTGTTTTTT CASSLVREEKLFF
NA TRBJ1-2 13 TRBV6-5 once TGTGCCAGCAGTTACTCGAGTGCGTTAGGCTACACCTTC CASSYSSALGYTF
TRBD1 TRBJ2-5 18 TRBV10-3 few TGTGCCATCAGTGAGTCGGTGTGGGACAGGGGACACCAAGAGACCCAGTACTTC CAISESVWDRGHQETQYF
TRBD1 TRBJ1-1 15 TRBV10-2 NA TGCGCCAGCAGTGAGAGGACAGGGGGCTTGGCGATGGCTTTCTTT CASSERTGGLAMAFF
NA TRBJ2-3 15 TRBV9 few TGTGCCAGCAGCGTATCGGCGGGCACCACAGATACGCAGTATTTT CASSVSAGTTDTQYF
TRBD1 TRBJ2-3 15 TRBV6-6 NA TGTGCCAGCAGCCCCGGGACAGCGATCGGAGATACGCAGTATTTT CASSPGTAIGDTQYF
NA TRBJ1-2 14 TRBV4-1 NA TGCGCCAGCAGCCAAGATCAGGGAAACTATGGCTACACCTTC CASSQDQGNYGYTF
TRBD2 TRBJ2-1 17 TRBV5-1 NA TGCGCCAGCAGCCCGAGTGGAGCGGGGCTTGGGGAGAATGAGCAGTTCTTC CASSPSGAGLGENEQFF
TRBD1 TRBJ1-5 14 TRBV2 NA TGTGCCAGCAGTACGGGACAGAAAAATCAGCCCCAGCATTTT CASSTGQKNQPQHF
NA TRBJ2-7 13 TRBV5-1 NA TGCGCCAGCAGCTTGGCCGACAGATACGAGCAGTACTTC CASSLADRYEQYF
TRBD2 TRBJ2-1 15 TRBV5-4 NA TGTGCCAGCAGTCGGACTAGCGGAGGATACAATGAGCAGTTCTTC CASSRTSGGYNEQFF
NA TRBJ2-7 15 TRBV9 once TGTGCCAGCAGCCTCGGCTCAGGCGGGGAGTACGAGCAGTACTTC CASSLGSGGEYEQYF
NA TRBJ1-6 15 TRBV4-1 NA TGCGCCAGCAGCCAAGGGACACGGGGGAATTCACCCCTCCACTTT CASSQGTRGNSPLHF
NA TRBJ2-5 14 TRBV7-8 NA TGTGCCAGCAGCTTCGACCTAGCAGAGGAGACCCAGTACTTC CASSFDLAEETQYF
NA TRBJ1-5 16 TRBV19 NA TGTGCCAGTAGTAAGGTACAGCAACTCTACAATCAGCCCCAGCATTTT CASSKVQQLYNQPQHF